This T cell receptor beta chain was recovered during a study of blood T cells in healthy people across ages. Study outcomes and limitations: The diversity estimates, figures obtained from one million T cells, were considered underestimates. With age, beta diversity per million T cells declined roughly linearly, significantly by 30 to 40.

This clonotype was picked up a small number of times. Antigen specificity is unknown. CDR3 size: 14 residues. CDR1 and CDR2 from the germline V gene are SQVTM and ANQGSEA. Trimming shortened V by 5 bases and J by 6 bases, and 19 bases separated the two germline ends. The second PCR ran roughly 6 to 12 cycles with a sample-barcoded 5' primer and J-beta primers. TCRdb processed the 5' RACE reads anew with MiXCR; each CDR3 protein has one entry. Seen here are 600,000 to 850,000 distinct CDR3 sequences, approximately 25% observed once, and the top ten hold 9.4%. The sample was also reused in another study, on T cells of mothers and their children. That publication notes: Mothers gave over 9 million TCR beta CDR3 reads each, and children about 3 million each.

Source material: blood. This receptor was taken from a boy aged 5-17 years in good health. This sequence joins TRBV29-1 and TRBJ1-2, with a weak D call TRBD1 (6 bases). The CDR3 region is CSVLRQDNDDGYTF. In DNA form, the CDR3 reads TGCAGCGTTCTACGACAGGACAACGACGATGGCTACACCTTC.